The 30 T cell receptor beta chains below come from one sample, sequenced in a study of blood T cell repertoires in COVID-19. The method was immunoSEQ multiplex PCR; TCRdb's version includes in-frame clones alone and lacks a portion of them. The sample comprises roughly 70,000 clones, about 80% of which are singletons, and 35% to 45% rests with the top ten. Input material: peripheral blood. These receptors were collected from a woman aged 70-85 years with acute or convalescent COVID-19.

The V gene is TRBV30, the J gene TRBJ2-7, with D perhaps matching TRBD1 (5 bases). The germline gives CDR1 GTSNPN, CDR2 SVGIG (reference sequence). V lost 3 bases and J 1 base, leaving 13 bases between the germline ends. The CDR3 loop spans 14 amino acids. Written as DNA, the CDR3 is TGTGCCTGGAGCGACAGCTCTTCTTCCTACGAGCAGTACTTC. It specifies CAWSDSSSSYEQYF.

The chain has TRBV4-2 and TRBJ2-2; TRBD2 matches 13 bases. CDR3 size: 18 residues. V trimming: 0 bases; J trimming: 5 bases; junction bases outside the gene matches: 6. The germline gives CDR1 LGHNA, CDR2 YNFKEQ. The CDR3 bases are TGTGCCAGCAGCCAAGATGGACTAGCGGGAGTCCGGACCGGGGAGCTGTTTTTT. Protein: CASSQDGLAGVRTGELFF.

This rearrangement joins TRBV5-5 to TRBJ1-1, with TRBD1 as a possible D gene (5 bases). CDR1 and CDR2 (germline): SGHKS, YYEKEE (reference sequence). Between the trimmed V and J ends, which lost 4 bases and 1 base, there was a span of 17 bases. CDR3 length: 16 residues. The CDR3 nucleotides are TGTGCCAGCAGCCGTGCTCCCGGAGGGGCGAACACTGAAGCTTTCTTT. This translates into CASSRAPGGANTEAFF.

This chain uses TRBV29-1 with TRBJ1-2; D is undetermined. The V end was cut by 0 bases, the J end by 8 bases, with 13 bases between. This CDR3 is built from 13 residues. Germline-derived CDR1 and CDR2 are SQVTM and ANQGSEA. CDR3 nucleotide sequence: TGCAGCGTTGAAGATCGGGAGCGACTGGGCTACACCTTC. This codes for CSVEDRERLGYTF.

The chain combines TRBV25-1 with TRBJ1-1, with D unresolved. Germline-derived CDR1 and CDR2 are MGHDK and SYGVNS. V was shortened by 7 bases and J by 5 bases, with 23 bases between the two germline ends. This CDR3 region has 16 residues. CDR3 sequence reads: CASTEGPWRLGTEAFF. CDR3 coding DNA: TGTGCCAGCACCGAAGGACCTTGGAGGTTGGGGACTGAAGCTTTCTTT.

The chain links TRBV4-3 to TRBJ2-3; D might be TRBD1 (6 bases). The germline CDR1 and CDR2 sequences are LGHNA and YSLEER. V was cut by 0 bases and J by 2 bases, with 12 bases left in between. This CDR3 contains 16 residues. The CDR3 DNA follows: TGCGCCAGCAGCCAAGATAGGCAGGGGAACACAGATACGCAGTATTTT. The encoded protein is CASSQDRQGNTDTQYF.

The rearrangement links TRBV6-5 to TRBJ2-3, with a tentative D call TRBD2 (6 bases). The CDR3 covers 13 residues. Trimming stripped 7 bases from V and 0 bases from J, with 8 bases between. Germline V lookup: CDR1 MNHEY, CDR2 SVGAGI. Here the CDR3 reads CASMGLSTDTQYF. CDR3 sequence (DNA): TGTGCCAGCATGGGACTGAGCACAGATACGCAGTATTTT.

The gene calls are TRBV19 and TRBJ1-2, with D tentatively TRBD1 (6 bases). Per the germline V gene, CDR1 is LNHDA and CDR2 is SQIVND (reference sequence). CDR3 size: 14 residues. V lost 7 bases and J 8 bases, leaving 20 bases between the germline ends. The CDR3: CASTYTPGEYGYTF. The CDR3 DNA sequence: TGTGCCAGTACCTATACCCCAGGGGAATACGGCTACACCTTC.

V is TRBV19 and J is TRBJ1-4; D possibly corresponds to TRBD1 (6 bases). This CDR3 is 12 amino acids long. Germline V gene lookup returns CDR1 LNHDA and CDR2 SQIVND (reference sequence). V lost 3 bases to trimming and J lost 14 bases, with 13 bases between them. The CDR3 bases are TGTGCCAGTAGTATCTTTCAGGGGCGGCTGTTTTTT. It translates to CASSIFQGRLFF. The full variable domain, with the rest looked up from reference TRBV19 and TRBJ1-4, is DGGITQSPKYLFRKEGQNVTLSCEQNLNHDAMYWYRQDPGQGLRLIYYSQIVNDFQKGDIAEGYSVSREKKESFPLTVTSAQKNPTAFYLCASSIFQGRLFFGSGTQLSVL.

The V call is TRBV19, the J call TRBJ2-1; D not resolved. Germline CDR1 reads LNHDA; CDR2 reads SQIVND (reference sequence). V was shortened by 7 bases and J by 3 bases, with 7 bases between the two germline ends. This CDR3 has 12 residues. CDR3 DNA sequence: TGTGCCAGTAACCCCGGCTACAATGAGCAGTTCTTC. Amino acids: CASNPGYNEQFF.

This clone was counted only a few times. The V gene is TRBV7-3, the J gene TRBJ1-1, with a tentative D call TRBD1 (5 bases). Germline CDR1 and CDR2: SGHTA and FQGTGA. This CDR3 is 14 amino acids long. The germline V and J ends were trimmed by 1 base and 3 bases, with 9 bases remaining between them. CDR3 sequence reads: CASSLNLGDTEAFF. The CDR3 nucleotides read TGTGCCAGCAGCTTAAATCTAGGGGACACTGAAGCTTTCTTT.

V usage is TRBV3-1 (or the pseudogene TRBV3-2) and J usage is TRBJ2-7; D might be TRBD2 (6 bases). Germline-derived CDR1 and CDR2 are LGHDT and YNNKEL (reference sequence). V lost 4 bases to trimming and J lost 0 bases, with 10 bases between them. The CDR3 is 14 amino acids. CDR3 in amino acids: CASSPGGSSYEQYF. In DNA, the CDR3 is TGTGCCAGCAGCCCAGGAGGGAGCTCCTACGAGCAGTACTTC.

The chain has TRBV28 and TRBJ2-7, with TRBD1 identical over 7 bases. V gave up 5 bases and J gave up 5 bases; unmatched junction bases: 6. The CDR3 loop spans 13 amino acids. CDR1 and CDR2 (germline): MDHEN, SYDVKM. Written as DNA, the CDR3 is TGTGCCAGCAGTACTACTACAGGGGACGAGCAGTACTTC. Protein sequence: CASSTTTGDEQYF.

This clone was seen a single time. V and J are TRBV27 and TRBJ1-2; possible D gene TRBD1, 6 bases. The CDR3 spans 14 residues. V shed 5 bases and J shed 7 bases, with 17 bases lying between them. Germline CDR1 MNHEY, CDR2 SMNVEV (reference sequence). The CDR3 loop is CASSPQGLRFGYTF. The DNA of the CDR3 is TGTGCCAGCAGTCCCCAGGGGCTGAGGTTTGGCTACACCTTC.

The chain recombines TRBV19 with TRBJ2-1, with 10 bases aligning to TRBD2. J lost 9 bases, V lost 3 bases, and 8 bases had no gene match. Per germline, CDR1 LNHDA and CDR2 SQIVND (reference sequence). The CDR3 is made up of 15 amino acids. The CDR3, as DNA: TGTGCCAGTAGTATTAAGAGCGGGGGGGCCGCTGAGCAGTTCTTC. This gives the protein CASSIKSGGAAEQFF.

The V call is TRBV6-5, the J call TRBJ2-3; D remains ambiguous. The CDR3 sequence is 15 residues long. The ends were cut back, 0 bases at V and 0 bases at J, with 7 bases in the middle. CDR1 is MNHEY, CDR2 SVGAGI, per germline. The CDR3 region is CASSYSEASTDTQYF. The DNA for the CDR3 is TGTGCCAGCAGTTACTCAGAGGCTAGCACAGATACGCAGTATTTT.

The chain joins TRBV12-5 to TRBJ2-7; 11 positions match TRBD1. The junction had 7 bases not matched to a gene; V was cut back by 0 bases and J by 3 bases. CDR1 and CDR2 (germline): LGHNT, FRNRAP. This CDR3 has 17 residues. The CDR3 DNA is TGTGCTAGTGGTTTGGTATTAGGGGACAGGGGGTTCTACGAGCAGTACTTC. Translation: CASGLVLGDRGFYEQYF.

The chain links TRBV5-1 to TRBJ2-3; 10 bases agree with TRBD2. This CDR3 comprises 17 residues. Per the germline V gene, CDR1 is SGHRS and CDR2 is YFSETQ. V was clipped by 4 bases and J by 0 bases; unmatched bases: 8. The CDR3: CASSLRPTSGSTDTQYF. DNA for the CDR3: TGCGCCAGCAGCCTACGCCCGACTAGCGGGAGCACAGATACGCAGTATTTT.

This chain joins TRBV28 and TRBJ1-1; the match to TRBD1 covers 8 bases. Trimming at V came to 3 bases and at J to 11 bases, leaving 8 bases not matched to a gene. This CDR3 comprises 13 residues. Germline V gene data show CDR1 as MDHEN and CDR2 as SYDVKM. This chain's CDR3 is CASSLTGAVEAFF. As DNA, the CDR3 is TGTGCCAGCAGTTTGACAGGGGCCGTCGAGGCTTTCTTT.

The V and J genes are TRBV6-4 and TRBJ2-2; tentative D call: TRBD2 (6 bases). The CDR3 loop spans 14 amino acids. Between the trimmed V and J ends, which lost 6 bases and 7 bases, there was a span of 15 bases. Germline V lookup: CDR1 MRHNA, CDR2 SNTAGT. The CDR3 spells CASSEGLHIGELFF. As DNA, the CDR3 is TGTGCCAGCAGCGAGGGACTGCACATCGGGGAGCTGTTTTTT.

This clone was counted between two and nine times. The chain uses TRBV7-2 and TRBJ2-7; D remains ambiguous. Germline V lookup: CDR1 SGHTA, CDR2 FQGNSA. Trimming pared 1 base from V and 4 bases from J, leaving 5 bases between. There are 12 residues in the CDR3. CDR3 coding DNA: TGTGCCAGCAGCTTAGTGGAGTACGAGCAGTACTTC. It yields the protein CASSLVEYEQYF.

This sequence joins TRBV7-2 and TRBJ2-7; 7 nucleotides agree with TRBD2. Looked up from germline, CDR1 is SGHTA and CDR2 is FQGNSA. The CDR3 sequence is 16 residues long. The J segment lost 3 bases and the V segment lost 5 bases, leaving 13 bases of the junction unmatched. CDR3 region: CASSPPGEGRLYEQYF. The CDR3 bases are TGTGCCAGCAGCCCCCCCGGGGAGGGCAGACTCTACGAGCAGTACTTC.

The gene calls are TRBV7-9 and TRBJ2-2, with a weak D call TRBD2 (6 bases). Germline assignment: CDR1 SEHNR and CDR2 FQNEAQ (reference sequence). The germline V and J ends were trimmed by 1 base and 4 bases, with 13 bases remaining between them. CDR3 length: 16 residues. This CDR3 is CASSLGTGVSTGELFF. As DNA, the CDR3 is TGTGCCAGCAGCTTAGGTACGGGAGTGAGCACCGGGGAGCTGTTTTTT.

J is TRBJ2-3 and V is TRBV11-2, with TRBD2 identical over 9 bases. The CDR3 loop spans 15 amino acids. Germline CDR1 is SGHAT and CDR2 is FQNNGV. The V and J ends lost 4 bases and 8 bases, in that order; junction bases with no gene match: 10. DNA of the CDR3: TGTGCCAGCAGCTCCGAAGCGGGGGGCCGGCGTACGCAGTATTTT. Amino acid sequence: CASSSEAGGRRTQYF.

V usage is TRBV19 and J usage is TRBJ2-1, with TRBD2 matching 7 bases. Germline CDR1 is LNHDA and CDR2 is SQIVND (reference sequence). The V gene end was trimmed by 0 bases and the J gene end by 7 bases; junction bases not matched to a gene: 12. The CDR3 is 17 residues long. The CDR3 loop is CASSIDRRIAGGNEQFF. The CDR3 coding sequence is TGTGCCAGTAGTATAGATCGGCGAATAGCGGGTGGAAATGAGCAGTTCTTC. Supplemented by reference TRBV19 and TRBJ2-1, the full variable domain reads DGGITQSPKYLFRKEGQNVTLSCEQNLNHDAMYWYRQDPGQGLRLIYYSQIVNDFQKGDIAEGYSVSREKKESFPLTVTSAQKNPTAFYLCASSIDRRIAGGNEQFFGPGTRLTVL.

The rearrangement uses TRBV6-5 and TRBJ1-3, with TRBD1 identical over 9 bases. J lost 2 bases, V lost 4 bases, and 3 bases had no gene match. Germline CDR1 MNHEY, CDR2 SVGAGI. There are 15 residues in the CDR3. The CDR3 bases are TGTGCCAGCAGTTCGACAGGGGGTACTGGAAACACCATATATTTT. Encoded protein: CASSSTGGTGNTIYF.

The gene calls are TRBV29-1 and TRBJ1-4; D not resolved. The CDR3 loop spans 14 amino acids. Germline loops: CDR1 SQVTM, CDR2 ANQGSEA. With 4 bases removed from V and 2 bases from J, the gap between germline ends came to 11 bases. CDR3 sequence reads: CSVVDSGTNEKLFF. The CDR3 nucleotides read TGCAGCGTTGTGGACTCGGGCACTAATGAAAAACTGTTTTTT.

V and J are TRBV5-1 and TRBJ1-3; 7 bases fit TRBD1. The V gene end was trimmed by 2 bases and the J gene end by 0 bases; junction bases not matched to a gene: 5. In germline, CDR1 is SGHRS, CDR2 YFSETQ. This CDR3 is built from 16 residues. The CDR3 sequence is CASSLAGGSSGNTIYF. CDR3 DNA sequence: TGCGCCAGCAGCTTAGCAGGGGGGAGCTCTGGAAACACCATATATTTT. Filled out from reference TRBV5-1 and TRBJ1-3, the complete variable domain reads KAGVTQTPRYLIKTRGQQVTLSCSPISGHRSVSWYQQTPGQGLQFLFEYFSETQRNKGNFPGRFSGRQFSNSRSEMNVSTLELGDSALYLCASSLAGGSSGNTIYFGEGSWLTVV.

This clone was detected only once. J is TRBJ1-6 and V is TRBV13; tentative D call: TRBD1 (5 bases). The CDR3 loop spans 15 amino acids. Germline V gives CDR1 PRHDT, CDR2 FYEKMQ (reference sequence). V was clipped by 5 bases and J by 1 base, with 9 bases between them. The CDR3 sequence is CASSPGTSYNSPLHF. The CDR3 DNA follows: TGTGCCAGCAGCCCAGGGACTTCCTATAATTCACCCCTCCACTTT.

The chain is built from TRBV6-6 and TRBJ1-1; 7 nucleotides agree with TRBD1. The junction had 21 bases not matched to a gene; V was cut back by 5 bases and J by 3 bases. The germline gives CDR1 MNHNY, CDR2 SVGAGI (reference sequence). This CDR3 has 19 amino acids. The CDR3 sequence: CASSPYTRTGYVRDTEAFF. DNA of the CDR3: TGTGCCAGCAGTCCGTATACTCGGACAGGTTACGTCCGTGACACTGAAGCTTTCTTT.